The 5 T cell receptor beta chains reported below all come from one sample, sequenced in a study of identical twins. TCRdb passed the 5' RACE reads through MiXCR, listing each CDR3 protein once. The data contain 700,000 or so distinct CDR3 sequences, 20% to 25% of them singletons. This sample was shared with a second study, whose subject was T cells expressing NK-cell markers.

The sequencing sample was made of PBMCs. Receptors originate from a woman under 30 in good health.

As DNA, the CDR3 is TGTGCCAGCAGTGCTAGCGGTAATGAGCAGTTCTTC. This gives the protein CASSASGNEQFF. V is TRBV25-1 and J is TRBJ2-1; TRBD2 matches at 7 bases. J lost 7 bases, V lost 4 bases, and 1 base had no gene match. The germline V gene has CDR1 MGHDK and CDR2 SYGVNS. CDR3 length: 12 residues. Supplemented by reference TRBV25-1 and TRBJ2-1, the full variable domain reads EADIYQTPRYLVIGTGKKITLECSQTMGHDKMYWYQQDPGMELHLIHYSYGVNSTEKGDLSSESTVSRIRTEHFPLTLESARPSHTSQYLCASSASGNEQFFGPGTRLTVL.

The sample holds a few counts of this clonotype. The chain uses TRBV27 and TRBJ2-1; tentatively, D is TRBD2 (6 bases). CDR1 is MNHEY and CDR2 is SMNVEV in the germline V gene (reference sequence). This CDR3 has 15 residues. Trimming cost V 5 bases and J 8 bases, with 19 bases left between them. CDR3: CASSQLAGVSHEQFF. The CDR3 nucleotides read TGTGCCAGCAGTCAACTAGCAGGAGTTTCCCATGAGCAGTTCTTC.

The table lists this clonotype with a few counts. V usage is TRBV2 and J usage is TRBJ2-7; D remains ambiguous. The CDR3 has 12 amino acids. CDR1 and CDR2 from the germline V gene are SNHLY and FYNNEI. The germline V and J ends were trimmed by 2 bases and 3 bases, with 5 bases remaining between them. The CDR3, as DNA: TGTGCCAGCAGTGAATATGACTACGAGCAGTACTTC. Translated: CASSEYDYEQYF.

The rearrangement joins TRBV11-2 to TRBJ2-1; 13 bases are a match to TRBD2. Trimming removed 3 bases from V and 4 bases from J; junction bases left unmatched: 12. The CDR3 sequence is 19 residues long. CDR1 SGHAT and CDR2 FQNNGV come from the germline V gene. CDR3 in DNA: TGTGCCAGCAGCTTGAGGACTAGCGGGGGTACTCACACTTACAATGAGCAGTTCTTC. This codes for CASSLRTSGGTHTYNEQFF.

The CDR3 reads CASSLDHYVGTSGRREQYF. The CDR3 DNA follows: TGTGCCAGCAGCTTAGATCATTACGTCGGGACTAGCGGGAGACGCGAGCAGTACTTC. The rearrangement links TRBV11-2 to TRBJ2-7; 14 positions agree with TRBD2. V gave up 0 bases and J gave up 6 bases; unmatched junction bases: 13. Germline values: CDR1 SGHAT, CDR2 FQNNGV. CDR3 size: 19 residues.